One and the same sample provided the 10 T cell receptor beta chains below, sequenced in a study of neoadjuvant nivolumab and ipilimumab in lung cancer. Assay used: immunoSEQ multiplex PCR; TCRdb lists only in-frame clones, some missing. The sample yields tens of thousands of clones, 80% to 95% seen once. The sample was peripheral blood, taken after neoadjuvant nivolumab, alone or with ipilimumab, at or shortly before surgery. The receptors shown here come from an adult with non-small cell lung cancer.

The CDR3 region has the DNA TGTGCCATCGACCTCGGGACACCCTATGGCTACACCTTC. Protein sequence: CAIDLGTPYGYTF. The rearrangement uses TRBV28 and TRBJ1-2, with a tentative D call TRBD1 (6 bases). Germline V gene data show CDR1 as MDHEN and CDR2 as SYDVKM. The length of the CDR3 is 13 residues. Trimming left V 10 bases short and J 4 bases short, with 16 bases between.

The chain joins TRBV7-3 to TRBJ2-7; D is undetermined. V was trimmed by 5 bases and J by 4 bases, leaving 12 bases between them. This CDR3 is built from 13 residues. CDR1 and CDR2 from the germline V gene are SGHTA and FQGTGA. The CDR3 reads CASSLGGPYEQYF. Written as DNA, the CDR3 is TGTGCCAGCAGCCTCGGTGGTCCTTACGAGCAGTACTTC. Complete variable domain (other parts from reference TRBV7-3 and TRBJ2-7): GAGVSQTPSNKVTEKGKYVELRCDPISGHTALYWYRQSLGQGPEFLIYFQGTGAADDSGLPNDRFFAVRPEGSVSTLKIQRTERGDSAVYLCASSLGGPYEQYFGPGTRLTVT.

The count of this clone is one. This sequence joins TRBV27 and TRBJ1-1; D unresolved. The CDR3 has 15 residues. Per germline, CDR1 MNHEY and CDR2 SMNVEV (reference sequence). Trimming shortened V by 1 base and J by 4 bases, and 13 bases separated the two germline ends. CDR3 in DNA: TGTGCCAGCAGTTTATACGGTGGATTGGGCACTGAAGCTTTCTTT. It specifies CASSLYGGLGTEAFF.

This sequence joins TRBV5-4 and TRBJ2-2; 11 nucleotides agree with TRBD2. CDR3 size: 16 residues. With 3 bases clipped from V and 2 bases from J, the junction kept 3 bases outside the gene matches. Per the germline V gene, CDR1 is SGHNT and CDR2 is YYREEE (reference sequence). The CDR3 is CASSSGLADNTGELFF. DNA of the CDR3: TGTGCCAGCAGCTCGGGACTAGCGGATAACACCGGGGAGCTGTTTTTT.

The CDR3 here is CASSLGVGQGTAEQYF. In DNA, the CDR3 is TGTGCCAGCAGCTTAGGGGTCGGACAGGGGACTGCCGAGCAGTACTTC. The chain carries TRBV7-8 and TRBJ2-7, with TRBD1 matching 9 bases. The CDR3 runs to 16 residues. The germline gives CDR1 SGHVS, CDR2 FQNEAQ. Trimming cost V 1 base and J 6 bases; bases outside gene matches: 10. Full variable domain (outside the CDR3, taken from reference TRBV7-8 and TRBJ2-7): GAGVSQSPRYKVAKRGQDVALRCDPISGHVSLFWYQQALGQGPEFLTYFQNEAQLDKSGLPSDRFFAERPEGSVSTLKIQRTQQEDSAVYLCASSLGVGQGTAEQYFGPGTRLTVT.

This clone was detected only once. CDR3 loop: CASMLTVSAGANVLTF. Here the CDR3 DNA reads TGTGCCAGCATGTTGACAGTCAGCGCGGGGGCCAACGTCCTGACTTTC. This rearrangement joins TRBV5-6 to TRBJ2-6, with D perhaps TRBD1 (5 bases). The germline CDR1 and CDR2 sequences are SGHDT and YYEEEE. This CDR3 contains 16 residues. V lost 6 bases to trimming and J lost 4 bases, with 17 bases between them.

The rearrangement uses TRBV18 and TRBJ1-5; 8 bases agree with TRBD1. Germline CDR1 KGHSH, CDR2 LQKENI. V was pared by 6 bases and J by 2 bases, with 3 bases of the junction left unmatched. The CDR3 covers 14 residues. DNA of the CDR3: TGTGCCAGCTCTCCAGGGGGCCGCAATCAGCCCCAGCATTTT. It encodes CASSPGGRNQPQHF.

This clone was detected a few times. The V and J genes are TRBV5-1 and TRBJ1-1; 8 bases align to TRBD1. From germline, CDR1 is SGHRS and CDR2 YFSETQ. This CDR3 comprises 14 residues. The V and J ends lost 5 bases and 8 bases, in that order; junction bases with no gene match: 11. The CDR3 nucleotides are TGCGCCAGCAGACGGACAGGGAAGGAAGAAGAAGCTTTCTTT. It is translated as CASRRTGKEEEAFF. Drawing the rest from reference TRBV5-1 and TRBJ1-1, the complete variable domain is KAGVTQTPRYLIKTRGQQVTLSCSPISGHRSVSWYQQTPGQGLQFLFEYFSETQRNKGNFPGRFSGRQFSNSRSEMNVSTLELGDSALYLCASRRTGKEEEAFFGQGTRLTVV.

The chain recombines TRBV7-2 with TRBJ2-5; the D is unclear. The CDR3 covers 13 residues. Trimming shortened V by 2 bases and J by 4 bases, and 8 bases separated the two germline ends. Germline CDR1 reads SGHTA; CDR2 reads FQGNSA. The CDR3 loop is CASSLLRIETQYF. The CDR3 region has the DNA TGTGCCAGCAGCTTATTACGGATAGAGACCCAGTACTTC.

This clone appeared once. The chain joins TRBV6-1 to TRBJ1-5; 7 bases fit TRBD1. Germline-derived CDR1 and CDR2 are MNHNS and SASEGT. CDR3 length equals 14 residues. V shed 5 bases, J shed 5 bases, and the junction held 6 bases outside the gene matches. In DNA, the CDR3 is TGTGCCAGCAGTCCCGACAGGGCAGATCAGCCCCAGCATTTT. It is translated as CASSPDRADQPQHF.